The rows below give T cell receptor beta chains drawn from one sample of a study of preoperative IRX-2 immunotherapy in early breast cancer. Here immunoSEQ multiplex PCR was the method, and the copy in TCRdb shows in-frame clones only, minus some. The table records about 2,700 clones, about 75% of them present only once. Sample: tumor tissue, taken before IRX-2 immunotherapy. The origin of the receptors is a human donor with breast cancer. Both conserved end residues are part of each CDR3. The D gene is left open where the match is weak. Size is omitted from some rows. Given values are once, few, many or a class for expanded clones.

v_gene,len,d_gene,j_gene,abundance,CDR3aa,CDR3nt
TRBV25-1,14,TRBD2,TRBJ2-1,NA,CASSVASGNNEQFF,TGTGCCAGCAGTGTGGCTAGCGGAAACAATGAGCAGTTCTTC
TRBV7-2,17,TRBD2,TRBJ2-6,NA,CASSFGVRGAGANVLTF,TGTGCCAGCAGCTTTGGAGTCCGGGGGGCTGGGGCCAACGTCCTGACTTTC
TRBV11-3,15,NA,TRBJ2-4,NA,CASSLGLGAENIQYF,TGTGCCAGCAGCTTAGGGTTGGGGGCGGAAAACATTCAGTACTTC
TRBV11-3,14,NA,TRBJ1-1,NA,CASSSGARGTEAFF,TGTGCCAGCAGCTCAGGGGCGAGAGGCACTGAAGCTTTCTTT
TRBV11-3,17,NA,TRBJ2-2,large,CASSFAGGATNTGELFF,TGTGCCAGCAGCTTCGCTGGAGGGGCAACGAACACCGGGGAGCTGTTTTTT
TRBV7-2,13,NA,TRBJ1-5,NA,CASTRGDSQPQHF,TGTGCCAGCACCCGGGGGGACTCTCAGCCCCAGCATTTT
TRBV6-8,14,NA,TRBJ1-2,NA,CASSYSKRQESYTF,TGTGCCAGCAGTTACTCGAAGAGGCAAGAATCCTACACCTTC
TRBV30,14,NA,TRBJ1-5,NA,CAWSVNRRNQPQHF,TGTGCCTGGAGTGTAAACAGAAGGAATCAGCCCCAGCATTTT
TRBV18,15,TRBD2,TRBJ2-7,NA,CASSPRGLAGYEQYF,TGTGCCAGCTCACCACGCGGACTAGCGGGGTACGAGCAGTACTTC
TRBV11-3,14,NA,TRBJ2-7,NA,CASSLEDRPYEQYF,TGTGCCAGCAGCCTAGAGGACAGACCCTACGAGCAGTACTTC
TRBV29-1,13,NA,TRBJ2-4,NA,CSVGGDVKNIQYF,TGCAGCGTTGGGGGGGACGTTAAAAACATTCAGTACTTC
TRBV7-1,13,TRBD2,TRBJ2-5,NA,CASSPGLAWTQYF,TGTGCCAGCAGCCCGGGACTAGCTTGGACCCAGTACTTC
TRBV5-1,15,NA,TRBJ1-1,NA,CASSPLDSLNTEAFF,TGCGCCAGCAGCCCACTCGACAGTCTGAACACTGAAGCTTTCTTT
TRBV29-1,15,NA,TRBJ1-1,NA,CSVPPWGRGNTEAFF,TGCAGCGTGCCCCCTTGGGGGAGAGGAAACACTGAAGCTTTCTTT
TRBV6-8,13,NA,TRBJ2-2,NA,CASKFIGTGELFF,TGTGCCAGCAAATTCATCGGCACCGGGGAGCTGTTTTTT
TRBV11-3,15,TRBD2,TRBJ2-3,NA,CASSLSGRAGDTQYF,TGTGCCAGCAGCTTGAGCGGGAGGGCCGGAGATACGCAGTATTTT
TRBV6-8,16,TRBD1,TRBJ2-2,NA,CASSNDRGRSLGELFF,TGTGCCAGCAGTAACGACAGGGGGCGCTCCCTCGGGGAGCTGTTTTTT
TRBV6-8,16,NA,TRBJ2-6,NA,CASSIDPNSGANVLTF,TGTGCCAGCAGTATCGACCCAAACTCTGGGGCCAACGTCCTGACTTTC
TRBV7-5,15,NA,TRBJ2-1,NA,CASRPQPGGYNEQFF,TGTGCCAGCCGCCCACAGCCGGGGGGCTACAATGAGCAGTTCTTC
TRBV16,14,NA,TRBJ1-2,few,CASSQDLGYYGYTF,TGTGCCAGCAGCCAAGATCTCGGGTACTATGGCTACACCTTC
TRBV6-8,17,TRBD2,TRBJ2-2,few,CASRPIASGANTGELFF,TGTGCCAGCAGACCAATCGCTAGCGGAGCGAACACCGGGGAGCTGTTTTTT
TRBV7-1,15,NA,TRBJ2-7,NA,CASSSRDTSHYEQYF,TGTGCCAGCAGCTCCCGGGACACAAGTCACTACGAGCAGTACTTC
TRBV11-3,14,TRBD1,TRBJ1-2,NA,CASSLGQGVSGYTF,TGTGCCAGCAGCTTGGGACAGGGTGTGAGTGGCTACACCTTC
TRBV18,14,NA,TRBJ2-7,NA,CASSPRQDSYEQYF,TGTGCCAGCTCACCCAGACAGGACTCCTACGAGCAGTACTTC
TRBV19,15,NA,TRBJ1-5,NA,CASIPAGRSNQPQHF,TGTGCCAGTATTCCGGCAGGCCGCTCGAATCAGCCCCAGCATTTT
TRBV30,15,NA,TRBJ2-7,NA,CAWSVQGAAISGQYF,TGTGCCTGGAGTGTACAAGGGGCGGCTATTTCTGGGCAGTACTTC
TRBV18,14,TRBD1,TRBJ1-1,NA,CASSPQGASTEAFF,TGTGCCAGCTCACCGCAGGGGGCGTCTACTGAAGCTTTCTTT
TRBV6-8,12,NA,TRBJ2-1,NA,CASSLAYNEQFF,TGTGCCAGCAGTTTGGCTTACAATGAGCAGTTCTTC
TRBV11-3,17,NA,TRBJ2-3,NA,CASSLGSHSPPIGTQYF,TGTGCCAGCAGCTTAGGGAGTCACTCCCCCCCGATCGGTACGCAGTATTTT
TRBV14,16,TRBD1,TRBJ1-2,NA,CASSQAGTEVWYGYTF,TGTGCCAGCAGCCAAGCCGGGACAGAGGTGTGGTATGGCTACACCTTC
TRBV7-6,14,NA,TRBJ2-1,few,CASSSRGRYNEQFF,TGTGCCAGCAGCTCCAGAGGGCGGTACAATGAGCAGTTCTTC
TRBV19,15,TRBD1,TRBJ1-2,once,CASGGTGAYDYGYTF,TGTGCCAGTGGAGGGACAGGGGCGTATGACTATGGCTACACCTTC